In this sample, the clone carrying this T cell receptor (beta chain) turned up a few times. CDR3 length: 16 amino acids. From germline, CDR1 is LNHDA and CDR2 SQIVND (reference sequence). The V end was cut by 3 bases, the J end by 5 bases, with 17 bases between. This specimen belongs to a study of blood T cell repertoires in COVID-19. Enrolled during active infection, Seattle patients were then followed longitudinally. Data came from immunoSEQ multiplex PCR; TCRdb stores just in-frame clones and leaves some out. The sample holds over 150,000 clones, around nine tenths seen once. The sequenced material came from peripheral blood. The source of this sequence is a man aged 45-60 years with COVID-19, enrolled during active disease. This chain connects TRBV19 to TRBJ1-5; TRBD1 is a possible D gene (6 bases). CDR3 in amino acids: CASSMGALWAYQPQHF. The CDR3 DNA is TGTGCCAGTAGTATGGGGGCGCTTTGGGCGTATCAGCCCCAGCATTTT.